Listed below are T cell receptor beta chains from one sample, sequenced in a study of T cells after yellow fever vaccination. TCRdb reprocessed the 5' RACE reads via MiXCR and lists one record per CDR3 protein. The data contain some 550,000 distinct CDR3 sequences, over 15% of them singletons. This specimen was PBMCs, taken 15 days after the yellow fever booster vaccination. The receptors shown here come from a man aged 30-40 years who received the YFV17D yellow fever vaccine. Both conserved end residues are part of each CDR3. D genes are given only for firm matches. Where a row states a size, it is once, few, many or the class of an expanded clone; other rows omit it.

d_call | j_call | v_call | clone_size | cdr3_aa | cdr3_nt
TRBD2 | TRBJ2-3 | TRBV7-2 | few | CASSLGREVVDTQYF | TGTGCCAGCAGCTTAGGCCGGGAGGTGGTAGATACGCAGTATTTT
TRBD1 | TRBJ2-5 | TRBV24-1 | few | CATSDSPGQRGETQYF | TGTGCCACCAGTGATTCTCCGGGACAGAGAGGAGAGACCCAGTACTTC
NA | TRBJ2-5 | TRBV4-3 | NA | CASSQDQTGLQETQYF | TGCGCCAGCAGCCAAGATCAAACAGGGCTACAAGAGACCCAGTACTTC
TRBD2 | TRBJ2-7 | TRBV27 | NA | CASSRLAFLSYEQYF | TGTGCCAGCAGCCGACTAGCGTTCCTCTCCTACGAGCAGTACTTC
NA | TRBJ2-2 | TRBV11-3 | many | CASSPNLNTGELFF | TGTGCCAGCAGCCCTAACTTGAACACCGGGGAGCTGTTTTTT
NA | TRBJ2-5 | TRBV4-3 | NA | CASSPSWTGEETQYF | TGCGCCAGCAGCCCCTCCTGGACGGGGGAGGAGACCCAGTACTTC
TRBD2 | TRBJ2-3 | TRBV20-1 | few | CSVLGTSGPIPDTQYF | TGCAGTGTCCTTGGAACTAGCGGCCCCATCCCAGATACGCAGTATTTT
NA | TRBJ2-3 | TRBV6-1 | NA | CASSPEGRTDTQYF | TGTGCCAGCAGCCCAGAGGGCCGCACAGATACGCAGTATTTT
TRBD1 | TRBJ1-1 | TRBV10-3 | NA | CAIAGQGATRAFF | TGTGCCATCGCCGGGCAGGGGGCGACGAGGGCTTTCTTT
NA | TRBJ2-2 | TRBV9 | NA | CASSSSGVTVGELFF | TGTGCCAGCAGCTCTTCAGGGGTTACTGTCGGGGAGCTGTTTTTT
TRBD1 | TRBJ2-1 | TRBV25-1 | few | CASSRDSIFNEQFF | TGTGCCAGCAGCCGGGACAGTATCTTCAATGAGCAGTTCTTC
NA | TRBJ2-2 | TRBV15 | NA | CATSREYTGELFF | TGTGCCACCAGCAGAGAGTACACCGGGGAGCTGTTTTTT
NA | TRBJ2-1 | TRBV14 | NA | CASSQVLRESSEQFF | TGTGCCAGCAGCCAAGTCCTCCGGGAGTCAAGTGAGCAGTTCTTC
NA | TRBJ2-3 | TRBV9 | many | CASTSGQVADTQYF | TGTGCCAGCACCTCGGGGCAGGTGGCGGATACGCAGTATTTT
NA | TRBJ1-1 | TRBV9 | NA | CASSGGRRANTEAFF | TGTGCCAGCAGCGGGGGGAGGAGGGCGAACACTGAAGCTTTCTTT